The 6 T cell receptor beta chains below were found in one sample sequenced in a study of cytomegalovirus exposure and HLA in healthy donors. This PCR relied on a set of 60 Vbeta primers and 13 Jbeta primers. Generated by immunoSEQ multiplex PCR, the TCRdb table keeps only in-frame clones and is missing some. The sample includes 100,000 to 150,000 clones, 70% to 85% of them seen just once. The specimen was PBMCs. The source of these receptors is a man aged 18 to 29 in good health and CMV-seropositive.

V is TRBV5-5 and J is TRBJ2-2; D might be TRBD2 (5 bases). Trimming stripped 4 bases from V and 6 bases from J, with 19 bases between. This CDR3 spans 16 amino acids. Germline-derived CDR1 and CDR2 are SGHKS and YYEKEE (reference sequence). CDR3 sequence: CASSRLSRREAGELFF. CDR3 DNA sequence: TGTGCCAGCAGCCGTCTATCCAGACGGGAAGCCGGGGAGCTGTTTTTT.

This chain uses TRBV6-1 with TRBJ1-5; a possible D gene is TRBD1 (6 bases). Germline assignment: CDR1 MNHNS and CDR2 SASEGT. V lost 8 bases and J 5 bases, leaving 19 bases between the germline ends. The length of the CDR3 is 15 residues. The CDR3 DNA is TGTGCCAGCGGAAGTTCGGGACAAGGGTATCAGCCCCAGCATTTT. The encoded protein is CASGSSGQGYQPQHF.

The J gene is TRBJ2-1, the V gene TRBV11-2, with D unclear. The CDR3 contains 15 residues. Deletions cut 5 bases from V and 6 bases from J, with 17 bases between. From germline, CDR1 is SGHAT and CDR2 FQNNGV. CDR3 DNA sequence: TGTGCCAGCAGCCCCCCCTATGTAGGAGCCAATGAGCAGTTCTTC. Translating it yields CASSPPYVGANEQFF.

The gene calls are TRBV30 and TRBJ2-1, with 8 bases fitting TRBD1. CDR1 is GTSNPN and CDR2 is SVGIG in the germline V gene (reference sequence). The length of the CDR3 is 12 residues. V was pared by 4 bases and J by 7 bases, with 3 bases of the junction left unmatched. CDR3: CAWTGGRNEQFF. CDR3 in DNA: TGTGCCTGGACAGGGGGCCGTAATGAGCAGTTCTTC. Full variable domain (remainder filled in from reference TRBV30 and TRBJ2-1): SQTIHQWPATLVQPVGSPLSLECTVEGTSNPNLYWYRQAAGRGLQLLFYSVGIGQISSEVPQNLSASRPQDRQFILSSKKLLLSDSGFYLCAWTGGRNEQFFGPGTRLTVL.

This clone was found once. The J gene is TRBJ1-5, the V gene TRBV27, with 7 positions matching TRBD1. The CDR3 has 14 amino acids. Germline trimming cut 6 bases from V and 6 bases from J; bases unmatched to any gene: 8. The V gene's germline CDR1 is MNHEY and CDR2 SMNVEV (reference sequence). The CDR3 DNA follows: TGTGCCAGCAGCCCCCAGGGGGGCGGTCAGCCCCAGCATTTT. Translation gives CASSPQGGGQPQHF.

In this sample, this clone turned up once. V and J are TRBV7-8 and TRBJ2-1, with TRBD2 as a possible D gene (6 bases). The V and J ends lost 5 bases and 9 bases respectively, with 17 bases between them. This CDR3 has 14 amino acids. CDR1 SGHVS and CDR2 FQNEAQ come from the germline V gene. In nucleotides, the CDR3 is TGTGCCAGCAGCCCGGCCCCCTCTAGCGTTGAGCAGTTCTTC. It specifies CASSPAPSSVEQFF.